Below are 17 T cell receptor beta chains sequenced from a single sample in a study of OX40 agonist ivuxolimab in advanced cancers. Sequencing was performed with immunoSEQ multiplex PCR; in TCRdb, only in-frame clones are kept and a portion is missing. The repertoire holds roughly 92,000 clones, with around 90% as singletons. Specimen: CD4+ or CD8+ T cells sorted from blood, collected in a trial of the OX40 agonist ivuxolimab. All receptors derive from an adult with an advanced solid tumor such as melanoma, head and neck, liver or kidney cancer.

V gene TRBV9 combines with J gene TRBJ2-3; 8 positions agree with TRBD2. Germline CDR1 is SGDLS and CDR2 is YYNGEE. The CDR3 runs to 15 residues. J lost 4 bases, V lost 1 base, and 5 bases had no gene match. The CDR3 spells CASSVSGSFADTQYF. For the CDR3, the DNA is TGTGCCAGCAGCGTAAGCGGGAGTTTCGCAGATACGCAGTATTTT.

The genes are TRBV7-2 and TRBJ2-7, with D possibly TRBD2 on 5 matching bases. This CDR3 is built from 16 residues. From germline, CDR1 is SGHTA and CDR2 FQGNSA. Trimming left V 1 base short and J 3 bases short, with 16 bases between. This CDR3 is CASSLVPDSRYYEQYF. The CDR3, as DNA: TGTGCCAGCAGCTTAGTCCCGGACTCACGATACTACGAGCAGTACTTC.

The V call is TRBV28, the J call TRBJ2-1, with D possibly matching TRBD2 (7 bases). The CDR3 contains 15 residues. Trimming pared 5 bases from V and 7 bases from J, leaving 18 bases between. Per the germline V gene, CDR1 is MDHEN and CDR2 is SYDVKM. The CDR3 DNA reads TGTGCCAGCAGTCCCTTTAGGGGGGGTAGGAATGAGCAGTTCTTC. It specifies CASSPFRGGRNEQFF.

The chain employs TRBV10-3 and TRBJ1-2; D might be TRBD1 (5 bases). This CDR3 is built from 16 residues. Germline CDR1 reads ENHRY; CDR2 reads SYGVKD. V lost 3 bases and J 2 bases, leaving 16 bases between the germline ends. CDR3 nucleotides: TGTGCCATCAGTGATCGGTTGTCAGGGCAGAACTATGGCTACACCTTC. Translated, it gives CAISDRLSGQNYGYTF.

The chain joins TRBV7-3 to TRBJ1-4; D is unresolved. Germline V CDR1 and CDR2: SGHTA, FQGTGA. CDR3 length: 15 amino acids. V dropped 0 bases and J dropped 1 base, with 6 bases sitting between them. The CDR3 loop is CASSLTGGTNEKLFF. CDR3 coding DNA: TGTGCCAGCAGCTTAACTGGAGGAACTAATGAAAAACTGTTTTTT. The full variable domain, with the rest looked up from reference TRBV7-3 and TRBJ1-4, is GAGVSQTPSNKVTEKGKYVELRCDPISGHTALYWYRQSLGQGPEFLIYFQGTGAADDSGLPNDRFFAVRPEGSVSTLKIQRTERGDSAVYLCASSLTGGTNEKLFFGSGTQLSVL.

V gene TRBV5-1 combines with J gene TRBJ2-5; 7 bases agree with TRBD1. Trimming removed 4 bases from V and 4 bases from J; junction bases left unmatched: 13. Germline lookup yields CDR1 SGHRS and CDR2 YFSETQ. The CDR3 spans 16 residues. The CDR3 sequence is CASSPNRGQRIETQYF. CDR3 DNA sequence: TGCGCCAGCAGCCCAAACAGGGGACAGAGGATAGAGACCCAGTACTTC.

The chain uses TRBV9 and TRBJ1-1, with D possibly TRBD1 on 5 matching bases. CDR1 and CDR2 from the germline V gene are SGDLS and YYNGEE. V was clipped by 4 bases and J by 0 bases, with 19 bases between them. This CDR3 is built from 17 residues. The CDR3 DNA sequence: TGTGCCAGCAGCTCAGACAGACTCGGAAGTCTGAACACTGAAGCTTTCTTT. Encoded protein: CASSSDRLGSLNTEAFF.

The CDR3 DNA sequence: TGTGCCAGCAGCGCCTCCCTTCGCTTTGGGGCCAGCACCATATATTTT. Protein sequence: CASSASLRFGASTIYF. The V and J genes are TRBV9 and TRBJ1-3, with a weak D call TRBD1 (5 bases). The germline V gene encodes CDR1 SGDLS and CDR2 YYNGEE. The length of the CDR3 is 16 residues. The V end lost 3 bases, the J end lost 9 bases, and 22 bases lay between the germline ends.

The rearrangement links TRBV5-1 to TRBJ2-1; possibly TRBD1 for D (7 bases). Looked up from germline, CDR1 is SGHRS and CDR2 is YFSETQ. CDR3 length: 15 amino acids. Trimming left V 5 bases short and J 6 bases short, with 18 bases between. This chain's CDR3 is CASRNGGQIFNEQFF. CDR3 coding DNA: TGCGCCAGCAGGAACGGGGGACAGATATTCAATGAGCAGTTCTTC.

The CDR3: CASSLEGPTDTQYF. CDR3 in DNA: TGCGCCAGCAGCTTGGAAGGCCCGACGGATACGCAGTATTTT. The chain has TRBV5-1 and TRBJ2-3; D is ambiguous. The V end lost 0 bases, the J end lost 6 bases, and 11 bases lay between the germline ends. The CDR3 sequence is 14 residues long. Germline CDR1 and CDR2: SGHRS and YFSETQ.

This sequence joins TRBV30 and TRBJ1-6; the D is unclear. Trimming took off 0 bases at V and 0 bases at J, with 9 bases between the two ends. Germline assignment: CDR1 GTSNPN and CDR2 SVGIG (reference sequence). This CDR3 is 16 amino acids long. The CDR3 loop reads CAWSVLTSSYNSPLHF. Here the CDR3 DNA reads TGTGCCTGGAGTGTTCTCACCAGCTCCTATAATTCACCCCTCCACTTT.

This chain joins TRBV7-8 and TRBJ2-7, with 7 bases identical to TRBD2. This CDR3 contains 17 residues. Trimming removed 3 bases from V and 0 bases from J; junction bases left unmatched: 11. The germline V gene encodes CDR1 SGHVS and CDR2 FQNEAQ. The CDR3 DNA follows: TGTGCCAGCAGCTTGGTCGCCCTAGCGGCAAACTCCTACGAGCAGTACTTC. It yields the protein CASSLVALAANSYEQYF.

The chain carries TRBV4-2 and TRBJ2-7, with D unclear. The CDR3 is 16 residues long. Germline CDR1 and CDR2: LGHNA and YNFKEQ. V lost 0 bases and J lost 3, with 15 bases in between. CDR3 bases: TGTGCCAGCAGCCAAGAAGGCGCGGTCAGTAGCTACGAGCAGTACTTC. Residues: CASSQEGAVSSYEQYF.

The chain couples TRBV7-2 to TRBJ2-1; 9 nucleotides line up with TRBD1. V gave up 8 bases and J gave up 7 bases; unmatched junction bases: 9. CDR3 length: 14 residues. Germline V gene lookup returns CDR1 SGHTA and CDR2 FQGNSA. The CDR3 region is CASSETGGRNEQFF. DNA for the CDR3: TGTGCCAGCTCCGAGACAGGGGGAAGGAATGAGCAGTTCTTC.

This clone was observed a few times. The chain uses TRBV6-1 and TRBJ2-7; a possible D gene is TRBD2 (5 bases). The V gene's germline CDR1 is MNHNS and CDR2 SASEGT. Trimming removed 0 bases from V and 6 bases from J, with 12 bases in between. This CDR3 is 14 amino acids long. The CDR3 is CASSEARLAAEQYF. CDR3 sequence (DNA): TGTGCCAGCAGTGAAGCGAGGCTAGCAGCCGAGCAGTACTTC.

This chain joins TRBV6-1 and TRBJ2-1; TRBD2 matches at 9 bases. The ends lost 2 bases at V and 3 bases at J; junction bases unmatched: 5. The germline gives CDR1 MNHNS, CDR2 SASEGT. CDR3 length equals 16 residues. The CDR3: CASSEQGLALYNEQFF. DNA of the CDR3: TGTGCCAGCAGTGAACAGGGACTAGCTCTCTACAATGAGCAGTTCTTC.

This rearrangement joins TRBV19 to TRBJ2-7, with 16 bases aligning to TRBD2. The length of the CDR3 is 17 residues. CDR1 is LNHDA, CDR2 SQIVND, per germline (reference sequence). With 3 bases clipped from V and 5 bases from J, the junction kept 7 bases outside the gene matches. CDR3 amino acids: CASSIGTSGRAFHEQYF. In DNA, the CDR3 is TGTGCCAGTAGTATTGGGACTAGCGGGAGGGCCTTTCACGAGCAGTACTTC.